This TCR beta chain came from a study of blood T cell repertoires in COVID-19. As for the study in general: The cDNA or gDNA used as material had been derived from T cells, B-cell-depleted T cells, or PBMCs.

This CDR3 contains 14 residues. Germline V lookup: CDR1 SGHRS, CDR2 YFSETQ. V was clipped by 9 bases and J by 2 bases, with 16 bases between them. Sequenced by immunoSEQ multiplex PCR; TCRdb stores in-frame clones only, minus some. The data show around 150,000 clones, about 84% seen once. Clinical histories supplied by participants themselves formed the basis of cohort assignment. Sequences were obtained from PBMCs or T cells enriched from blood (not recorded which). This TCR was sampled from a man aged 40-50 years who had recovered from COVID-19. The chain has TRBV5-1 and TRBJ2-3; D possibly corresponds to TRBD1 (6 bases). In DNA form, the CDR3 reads TGCGCCACCCAGACAGGCGGTTTCACAGATACGCAGTATTTT. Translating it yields CATQTGGFTDTQYF. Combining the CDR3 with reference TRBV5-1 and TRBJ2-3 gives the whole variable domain KAGVTQTPRYLIKTRGQQVTLSCSPISGHRSVSWYQQTPGQGLQFLFEYFSETQRNKGNFPGRFSGRQFSNSRSEMNVSTLELGDSALYLCATQTGGFTDTQYFGPGTRLTVL.